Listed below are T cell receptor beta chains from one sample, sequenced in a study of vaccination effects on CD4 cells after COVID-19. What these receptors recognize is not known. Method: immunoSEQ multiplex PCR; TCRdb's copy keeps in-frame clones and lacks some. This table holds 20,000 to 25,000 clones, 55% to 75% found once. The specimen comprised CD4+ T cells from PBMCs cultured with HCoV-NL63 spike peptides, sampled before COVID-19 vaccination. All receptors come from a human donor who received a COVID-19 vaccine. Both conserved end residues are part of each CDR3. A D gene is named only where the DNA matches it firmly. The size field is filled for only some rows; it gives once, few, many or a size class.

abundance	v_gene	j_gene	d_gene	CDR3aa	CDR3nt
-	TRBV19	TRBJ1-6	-	CASSSSGFRNSPLHF	TGTGCCAGTAGTAGTTCGGGGTTCCGGAATTCACCCCTCCACTTT
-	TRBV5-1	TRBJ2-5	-	CASSLDFQGQTQYF	TGCGCCAGCAGCTTGGATTTCCAGGGACAGACCCAGTACTTC
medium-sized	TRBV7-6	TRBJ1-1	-	CASSAGRTIMNTEAFF	TGTGCCAGCAGCGCAGGACGGACGATTATGAACACTGAAGCTTTCTTT
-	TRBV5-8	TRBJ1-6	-	CASSLSGTYSPLHF	TGTGCCAGCAGCTTGTCGGGTACCTATTCACCCCTCCACTTT
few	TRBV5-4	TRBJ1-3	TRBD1	CASSFRQGRSGNTIYF	TGTGCCAGCAGCTTCAGACAGGGCCGCTCTGGAAACACCATATATTTT
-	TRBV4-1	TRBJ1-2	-	CASSAPGRRQTNYGYTF	TGCGCCAGCAGCGCCCCAGGACGGCGGCAAACTAACTATGGCTACACCTTC
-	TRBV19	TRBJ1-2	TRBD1	CASSPIGRGAPPIRRVGYGYTF	TGTGCCAGTAGTCCAATCGGCAGGGGGGCTCCCCCTATACGAAGGGTGGGCTATGGCTACACCTTC
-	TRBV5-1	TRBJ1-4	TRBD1	CASTDRGTNEKLFF	TGCGCCAGCACGGACAGGGGAACTAATGAAAAACTGTTTTTT
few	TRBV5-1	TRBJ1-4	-	CASSESSTNEKLFF	TGCGCCAGCAGCGAGTCTTCAACTAATGAAAAACTGTTTTTT
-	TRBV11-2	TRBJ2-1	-	CASSDPRVSVEQFF	TGTGCCAGCAGTGACCCCCGCGTGAGCGTTGAGCAGTTCTTC
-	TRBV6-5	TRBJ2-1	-	CASRRVSTTYEQFF	TGTGCCAGCAGGAGGGTCTCGACAACCTACGAGCAGTTCTTC
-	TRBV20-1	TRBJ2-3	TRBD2	CSASRLAGATDTQYF	TGCAGTGCTAGTCGGCTAGCGGGAGCCACAGATACGCAGTATTTT
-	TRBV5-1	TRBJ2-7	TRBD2	CASSLPRQRGSYEQYF	TGCGCCAGCAGCCTCCCACGACAGCGGGGCTCCTACGAGCAGTACTTC
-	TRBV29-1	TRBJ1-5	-	CSVEEGGGQPQHF	TGCAGCGTTGAAGAGGGGGGGGGTCAGCCCCAGCATTTT
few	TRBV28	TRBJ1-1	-	CASRSVQWAFF	TGTGCCAGCAGGTCAGTCCAGTGGGCTTTCTTT